One and the same sample provided the 19 T cell receptor beta chains below, sequenced in a study of T cell clonotyping in hematopoietic cell transplantation. Only in-frame clones appear in the TCRdb table, and some are missing; sequencing was by immunoSEQ multiplex PCR. The sample includes 15,000 to 20,000 clones, 65% to 85% seen only once; the top ten take about 15%. Input material: peripheral blood mononuclear cells. The origin of the receptors is a man aged 55 to 69 in good health. Some clones in this sample may be carry-over from other donors' samples.

In its sample, this clone was seen a few times. The chain uses TRBV6-5 and TRBJ2-1; either TRBD1 or TRBD2 may supply D (5 bases each). Deletions cut 2 bases from V and 7 bases from J, with 12 bases between. The CDR3 has 14 amino acids. Germline V gene data show CDR1 as MNHEY and CDR2 as SVGAGI. CDR3 sequence: CASSYGGPTNEQFF. For the CDR3, the DNA is TGTGCCAGCAGTTACGGGGGACCAACAAATGAGCAGTTCTTC.

The V gene is TRBV7-9, the J gene TRBJ2-3, with 16 bases lining up with TRBD2. Germline assignment: CDR1 SEHNR and CDR2 FQNEAQ (reference sequence). The CDR3 contains 17 residues. V lost 4 bases, J lost 4 bases, and 5 bases stayed unmatched. In DNA form, the CDR3 reads TGTGCCAGCAGCTCCGGGACTAGCGGGAGGGCCGCAGATACGCAGTATTTT. Its protein is CASSSGTSGRAADTQYF.

This clone turned up a few times. The genes are TRBV30 and TRBJ1-2, with D perhaps TRBD1 (5 bases). This CDR3 contains 14 residues. CDR1 and CDR2 from the germline V gene are GTSNPN and SVGIG (reference sequence). V lost 3 bases, J lost 2 bases, and 13 bases lay in between. The chain's CDR3 is CAWSRDSGNYGYTF. The CDR3 nucleotides are TGTGCCTGGAGCCGGGACTCCGGGAACTATGGCTACACCTTC. Full variable domain (rest looked up from reference TRBV30 and TRBJ1-2): SQTIHQWPATLVQPVGSPLSLECTVEGTSNPNLYWYRQAAGRGLQLLFYSVGIGQISSEVPQNLSASRPQDRQFILSSKKLLLSDSGFYLCAWSRDSGNYGYTFGSGTRLTVV.

The table lists this clone with a count of one. The chain carries TRBV5-1 and TRBJ2-2; D might be TRBD2 (6 bases). The CDR3 consists of 18 residues. The V and J ends lost 4 bases and 3 bases respectively, with 22 bases between them. Germline V gene lookup returns CDR1 SGHRS and CDR2 YFSETQ. DNA for the CDR3: TGCGCCAGCAGCAACCCTTACGGGTGGAGGGCGGACACCGGGGAGCTGTTTTTT. Its protein product is CASSNPYGWRADTGELFF.

The chain couples TRBV20-1 to TRBJ1-1; D is unresolved. V lost 3 bases and J 8 bases, leaving 10 bases between the germline ends. CDR3 length equals 11 residues. Germline values: CDR1 DFQATT, CDR2 SNEGSKA (reference sequence). The DNA of the CDR3 is TGCAGTGCTAGCCGTGGGGAAGAAGCTTTCTTT. Its protein product is CSASRGEEAFF.

This clone was found once. For the CDR3, the DNA is TGTGCCAGCAGCCCGCACGGGGGGACCCAGAACACTGAAGCTTTCTTT. It codes for CASSPHGGTQNTEAFF. J is TRBJ1-1 and V is TRBV14; TRBD1 might be the D (5 bases). From germline, CDR1 is SGHDN and CDR2 FVKESK. V lost 4 bases and J 1 base, leaving 16 bases between the germline ends. The CDR3 extends over 16 amino acids.

Concerning this clone itself: Other DNA sequences from this sample encode an identical CDR3 as well. The gene calls are TRBV5-6 and TRBJ1-1; maybe TRBD1 (5 bases). Germline CDR1 and CDR2: SGHDT and YYEEEE. This CDR3 has 12 residues. Trimming left V 1 base short and J 5 bases short, with 6 bases between. Written as DNA, the CDR3 is TGTGCCAGCAGCTTGCGGGGGACTGAAGCTTTCTTT. It is translated as CASSLRGTEAFF.

This chain joins TRBV19 and TRBJ1-6; no definite D call. The germline V and J ends were trimmed by 6 bases and 10 bases, with 10 bases remaining between them. The germline V gene encodes CDR1 LNHDA and CDR2 SQIVND (reference sequence). This CDR3 region has 12 residues. This CDR3 is CASSGPESPLHF. CDR3 bases: TGTGCCAGTAGCGGGCCGGAGTCACCCCTCCACTTT.

The chain links TRBV7-9 to TRBJ1-2; TRBD1 matches at 7 bases. CDR3 length: 13 amino acids. The germline V gene encodes CDR1 SEHNR and CDR2 FQNEAQ (reference sequence). J was trimmed by 6 bases and V by 5 bases; bases with no gene match: 6. For the CDR3, the DNA is TGTGCCAGCAGCGGTCGACAGGGAGATGGCTACACCTTC. This translates into CASSGRQGDGYTF.

The chain has TRBV6-5 and TRBJ1-2, with D unclear. Germline CDR1 and CDR2: MNHEY and SVGAGI. The length of the CDR3 is 13 residues. The V end was cut by 6 bases, the J end by 3 bases, with 11 bases between. This chain's CDR3 is CASRSDGDYGYTF. The CDR3 DNA is TGTGCCAGCAGATCGGACGGTGACTATGGCTACACCTTC.

This clone turned up a few times. At one end the junction does not follow the germline gene, possibly because of a read error. The CDR3 coding sequence is TGTGCCAGTAGTGCACAGGCTCCGAATCAGCCCCAGCGTTTT. It specifies CASSAQAPNQPQRF. The genes are TRBV19 and TRBJ1-5, with a weak D call TRBD1 (5 bases). The germline V gene encodes CDR1 LNHDA and CDR2 SQIVND (reference sequence). The CDR3 is 14 amino acids.

The chain links TRBV14 to TRBJ1-3; no reliable D call. The CDR3 totals 14 residues. Germline V gene data show CDR1 as SGHDN and CDR2 as FVKESK. The V and J ends lost 4 bases and 0 bases respectively, with 7 bases between them. CDR3 nucleotides: TGTGCCAGCAGCCCGGGTGGCTCTGGAAACACCATATATTTT. This translates into CASSPGGSGNTIYF.

The chain employs TRBV7-2 and TRBJ2-2, with D perhaps given as TRBD1 or TRBD2 (6 bases each). Germline CDR1 and CDR2: SGHTA and FQGNSA. The ends were cut back, 3 bases at V and 6 bases at J, with 17 bases in the middle. The length of the CDR3 is 16 residues. The CDR3 here is CASSFSWGADAGELFF. The CDR3 DNA is TGTGCCAGCAGCTTTAGTTGGGGGGCTGACGCCGGGGAGCTGTTTTTT. The full variable domain, its missing parts supplied by reference TRBV7-2 and TRBJ2-2, is GAGVSQSPSNKVTEKGKDVELRCDPISGHTALYWYRQSLGQGLEFLIYFQGNSAPDKSGLPSDRFSAERTGGSVSTLTIQRTQQEDSAVYLCASSFSWGADAGELFFGEGSRLTVL.

As DNA, the CDR3 is TGTGCCAGCAGACGGACAGGGAGCGAGCAGTACTTC. This encodes CASRRTGSEQYF. This chain uses TRBV2 with TRBJ2-7; 8 nucleotides line up with TRBD1. Unmatched junction bases numbered 4, after V lost 6 bases and J lost 6 bases. CDR3 length equals 12 residues. Germline CDR1 SNHLY, CDR2 FYNNEI. The full variable domain, in which reference TRBV2 and TRBJ2-7 provide the parts outside the CDR3, is EPEVTQTPSHQVTQMGQEVILRCVPISNHLYFYWYRQILGQKVEFLVSFYNNEISEKSEIFDDQFSVERPDGSNFTLKIRSTKLEDSAMYFCASRRTGSEQYFGPGTRLTVT.

The V gene is TRBV29-1, the J gene TRBJ1-1, with TRBD1 matching over 7 bases. CDR1 SQVTM and CDR2 ANQGSEA come from the germline V gene. The trim removed 7 bases at V and 4 bases at J, leaving 12 bases unmatched. The CDR3 is made up of 14 amino acids. The CDR3 protein is CSGSAGGRATEAFF. CDR3 coding DNA: TGCAGCGGCTCCGCAGGGGGACGGGCCACTGAAGCTTTCTTT. Complete variable domain (other parts from reference TRBV29-1 and TRBJ1-1): SAVISQKPSRDICQRGTSLTIQCQVDSQVTMMFWYRQQPGQSLTLIATANQGSEATYESGFVIDKFPISRPNLTFSTLTVSNMSPEDSSIYLCSGSAGGRATEAFFGQGTRLTVV.

The chain has TRBV7-9 and TRBJ1-5; unclear D gene. This CDR3 contains 13 residues. V gave up 2 bases and J gave up 5 bases, with 7 bases separating them. Germline values: CDR1 SEHNR, CDR2 FQNEAQ (reference sequence). CDR3 nucleotide sequence: TGTGCCAGCAGCTTATTTTCTGATCAGCCCCAGCATTTT. Encoded protein: CASSLFSDQPQHF.

The chain is built from TRBV27 and TRBJ2-3, with D unresolved. Germline assignment: CDR1 MNHEY and CDR2 SMNVEV (reference sequence). V lost 3 bases, J lost 0 bases, and 16 bases lay in between. The CDR3 runs to 17 residues. As DNA, the CDR3 is TGTGCCAGCAGTTTGCTAACAAGAAGTTATAGCACAGATACGCAGTATTTT. Translating gives CASSLLTRSYSTDTQYF.

V and J are TRBV29-1 and TRBJ2-4; D not certain. Germline CDR1 reads SQVTM; CDR2 reads ANQGSEA. The ends were cut back, 3 bases at V and 6 bases at J, with 9 bases in the middle. The CDR3 extends over 12 amino acids. The CDR3, as DNA: TGCAGCGTTGAGAGTAGCAGAAACATTCAGTACTTC. It codes for CSVESSRNIQYF.

The chain links TRBV5-6 to TRBJ1-2, with TRBD1 matching over 7 bases. The CDR3 has 14 residues. Per the germline V gene, CDR1 is SGHDT and CDR2 is YYEEEE. V gave up 1 base and J gave up 6 bases; unmatched junction bases: 6. CDR3 nucleotide sequence: TGTGCCAGCAGCTTGATCGAAGGGGGCGATGGCTACACCTTC. Residues: CASSLIEGGDGYTF. The full variable domain, its missing parts supplied by reference TRBV5-6 and TRBJ1-2, is DAGVTQSPTHLIKTRGQQVTLRCSPKSGHDTVSWYQQALGQGPQFIFQYYEEEERQRGNFPDRFSGHQFPNYSSELNVNALLLGDSALYLCASSLIEGGDGYTFGSGTRLTVV.